What follows is one T cell receptor beta chain and its context. This specimen comes from a study of blood T cell repertoires in COVID-19. Study summary: Spain, Italy and the United States supplied samples that represented acute and convalescent COVID-19. Sources were T cells, B-cell-depleted T cells, or PBMCs; the material itself was cDNA or gDNA.

In the authors' methods: Amplification of reference gene primers provided the estimated nucleated cell counts. This table comes from immunoSEQ multiplex PCR, and its TCRdb copy is limited to in-frame clones, with some not included. The DNA gave D and trimming, while V, J and clone size come from that table. The sample includes 140,000 to 150,000 clones, around 81% seen only once; the top ten take about 7.5%. Trimming took off 2 bases at V and 11 bases at J, with 10 bases between the two ends. The CDR3 has 12 amino acids. Germline CDR1 KGHSH, CDR2 LQKENI. This clonotype was sampled from a human donor in a cohort sampled during active COVID-19. Sequencing used peripheral blood. The chain recombines TRBV18 with TRBJ2-4, with TRBD1 as a possible D gene (5 bases). The CDR3 nucleotides are TGTGCCAGCTCACCAGGTGGCAGGGTTCAGTACTTC. This translates into CASSPGGRVQYF. Filled out from reference TRBV18 and TRBJ2-4, the complete variable domain reads NAGVMQNPRHLVRRRGQEARLRCSPMKGHSHVYWYRQLPEEGLKFMVYLQKENIIDESGMPKERFSAEFPKEGPSILRIQQVVRGDSAAYFCASSPGGRVQYFGAGTRLSVL.